The T cell receptor (beta chain) under discussion was sequenced for a study of cytomegalovirus exposure and HLA in healthy donors. Study conclusions and caveats: A list of about 180 TCR beta chains associated with cytomegalovirus was given.

V dropped 7 bases and J dropped 2; count of bases not matched to a gene: 5. The germline V gene has CDR1 SQVTM and CDR2 ANQGSEA. The CDR3 contains 13 residues. This clone was recorded once. What it binds is unknown. The protocol was immunoSEQ multiplex PCR, while the TCRdb copy is restricted to in-frame clones and leaves out a portion. Here the sample spans 330,000 or so clones, 70% to 90% being singletons. The TCR sequence derives from a woman aged 18-35 years in good health and CMV-seronegative. Source material: PBMCs. The chain combines TRBV29-1 with TRBJ2-7; 10 nucleotides line up with TRBD1. In DNA, the CDR3 is TGCAGCGCCTCCGGGACAGGGGCCTACGAGCAGTACTTC. Its protein product is CSASGTGAYEQYF.